The 6 T cell receptor beta chains reported below all come from one sample, sequenced in a study of beta chain features in type 1 diabetes. Expressed TCRB transcripts got sequenced, as all isolated RNA was reverse transcribed. This table comes from immunoSEQ multiplex PCR, and its TCRdb copy is limited to in-frame clones, with some not included. Among 40,000 to 45,000 clones listed, around 49% were seen once. Sequenced: central memory CD4+ T cells from blood. The receptors derive from a woman aged 18-29 years in good health.

This clone has a handful of counts. The gene calls are TRBV5-5 and TRBJ1-5; 9 bases are a match to TRBD1. Germline trimming cut 4 bases from V and 7 bases from J; bases unmatched to any gene: 3. CDR1 is SGHKS and CDR2 is YYEKEE in the germline V gene (reference sequence). The CDR3 loop spans 13 amino acids. In DNA, the CDR3 is TGTGCCAGCAGCCAGACAGGGGGGCAGCCCCAGCATTTT. Its protein is CASSQTGGQPQHF.

The chain has TRBV5-1 and TRBJ1-2; 8 bases match TRBD1. Germline-derived CDR1 and CDR2 are SGHRS and YFSETQ. Trimming cost V 4 bases and J 4 bases; bases outside gene matches: 6. This CDR3 region has 14 residues. The CDR3 bases are TGCGCCAGCAGCATGGATACAGGGGGCTATGGCTACACCTTC. Its translation is CASSMDTGGYGYTF.

The chain combines TRBV5-1 with TRBJ2-7; 9 bases are a match to TRBD1. The length of the CDR3 is 14 residues. The V and J ends lost 2 bases and 2 bases, in that order; junction bases with no gene match: 2. CDR1 is SGHRS, CDR2 YFSETQ, per germline. CDR3 protein: CASSFGDRAYEQYF. CDR3 sequence (DNA): TGCGCCAGCAGCTTTGGGGACAGGGCCTACGAGCAGTACTTC.

This chain connects TRBV4-2 to TRBJ1-2; D perhaps matches TRBD1 (6 bases). With 0 bases removed from V and 8 bases from J, the gap between germline ends came to 13 bases. The CDR3 sequence is 14 residues long. Germline V gene lookup returns CDR1 LGHNA and CDR2 YNFKEQ. The CDR3 protein is CASSQDVGAGGYTF. The CDR3, as DNA: TGTGCCAGCAGCCAAGATGTGGGGGCCGGCGGCTACACCTTC.

The chain uses TRBV7-9 and TRBJ2-3, with unresolved D. Trimming shortened V by 5 bases and J by 7 bases, and 7 bases separated the two germline ends. Germline assignment: CDR1 SEHNR and CDR2 FQNEAQ (reference sequence). The CDR3 is 11 amino acids. The CDR3: CASSPQNTQYF. The CDR3 DNA reads TGTGCCAGCAGCCCGCAGAATACGCAGTATTTT.

This clone was detected only once. The chain recombines TRBV19 with TRBJ1-1; 8 positions match TRBD1. Unmatched junction bases numbered 14, after V lost 1 base and J lost 7 bases. The CDR3 has 17 amino acids. Germline V gene data show CDR1 as LNHDA and CDR2 as SQIVND (reference sequence). The CDR3 DNA reads as TGTGCCAGTAGTATAGGACCAGGGGGCGGGTTTCTAAATGAAGCTTTCTTT. This encodes CASSIGPGGGFLNEAFF.